The 28 T cell receptor beta chains given below trace back to one sample, sequenced in a study of CD8 T cells in Susac syndrome (dated by TCRdb to between 2018 and 2021). Library preparation used the immunoSEQ multiplex PCR assay. RNA was extracted with the RNeasy kit and roughly 0.45 to 1 ug was reverse transcribed using random hexamers. TCRdb reworked the public reads: Q25 trimming with fastp, MiXCR clone assembly, productive beta chains retained. Each entry is one CDR3 protein sequence, shown with its most common DNA and genes. The sample table records a few hundred thousand distinct CDR3 sequences; more than 80% of these occur just once. 0.09% to 0.15% of the sample rests with the top ten. Sequences were obtained from CD8+ T cells from PBMCs. The receptor source for this set is a human donor with multiple sclerosis.

V is TRBV19 and J is TRBJ1-1, with D hard to call. The CDR3 spans 12 residues. Germline V gives CDR1 LNHDA, CDR2 SQIVND (reference sequence). Deletions cut 5 bases from V and 6 bases from J, with 10 bases between. The DNA for the CDR3 is TGTGCCAGTAGTCCACCCGACGCTGAAGCTTTCTTT. This translates into CASSPPDAEAFF.

DNA of the CDR3: TGCGCCAGCAGCTTGATACCCCTAAACACCGGGGAGCTGTTTTTT. It specifies CASSLIPLNTGELFF. The chain uses TRBV5-1 and TRBJ2-2, with D hard to call. The CDR3 length is 15 residues. Deletions cut 1 base from V and 2 bases from J, with 9 bases between. CDR1 is SGHRS, CDR2 YFSETQ, per germline.

V is TRBV7-9 and J is TRBJ2-1; 13 nucleotides match TRBD2. Germline V lookup: CDR1 SEHNR, CDR2 FQNEAQ (reference sequence). The CDR3 covers 16 residues. The J segment lost 6 bases and the V segment lost 6 bases, leaving 8 bases of the junction unmatched. The CDR3, as DNA: TGTGCCAGCAGTCTCCCGGGACTAGCGGGACTCAATGAGCAGTTCTTC. Translation gives CASSLPGLAGLNEQFF. Full variable domain (outside the CDR3, taken from reference TRBV7-9 and TRBJ2-1): DTGVSQNPRHKITKRGQNVTFRCDPISEHNRLYWYRQTLGQGPEFLTYFQNEAQLEKSRLLSDRFSAERPKGSFSTLEIQRTEQGDSAMYLCASSLPGLAGLNEQFFGPGTRLTVL.

The rearrangement links TRBV27 to TRBJ2-5; maybe TRBD2 (6 bases). Germline loops: CDR1 MNHEY, CDR2 SMNVEV (reference sequence). The CDR3 sequence is 15 residues long. Between the trimmed V and J ends, which lost 4 bases and 5 bases, there was a span of 17 bases. This chain's CDR3 is CASSYRTTSRETQYF. CDR3 nucleotide sequence: TGTGCCAGCAGTTACCGGACTACCTCAAGGGAGACCCAGTACTTC.

For the CDR3, the DNA is TGCAGTGCTAGAGATCGTCGGGACAGCACCTACGAGCAGTACTTC. It codes for CSARDRRDSTYEQYF. This chain links TRBV20-1 with TRBJ2-7; 7 positions match TRBD1. Germline V gives CDR1 DFQATT, CDR2 SNEGSKA (reference sequence). This CDR3 comprises 15 residues. J was trimmed by 2 bases and V by 0 bases; bases with no gene match: 7.

V is TRBV30 and J is TRBJ1-2, with 7 nucleotides matching TRBD1. Looked up from germline, CDR1 is GTSNPN and CDR2 is SVGIG (reference sequence). The CDR3 loop spans 14 amino acids. After removal of 3 bases from V and 6 bases from J, the junction contained 10 bases not matched to a gene. DNA of the CDR3: TGTGCCTGGAGCGTAGACAGGGACTGGGATGGCTACACCTTC. This gives the protein CAWSVDRDWDGYTF.

The chain is built from TRBV4-1 and TRBJ2-1; perhaps D is TRBD1 or TRBD2 (5 bases each). CDR1 MGHRA and CDR2 YSYEKL come from the germline V gene. CDR3 size: 15 residues. Trimming cost V 4 bases and J 5 bases, with 15 bases left between them. CDR3 DNA sequence: TGCGCCAGCAGCCCCAGAGTGGGGGAAAACAATGAGCAGTTCTTC. Amino acid sequence: CASSPRVGENNEQFF.

This clonotype was seen only a few times. The rearrangement links TRBV5-4 to TRBJ2-5, with D unresolved. This CDR3 is built from 13 residues. V lost 0 bases and J 4 bases, leaving 7 bases between the germline ends. Germline CDR1 SGHNT, CDR2 YYREEE (reference sequence). The CDR3 loop is CASSLVGRETQYF. CDR3 nucleotides: TGTGCCAGCAGCTTGGTAGGGCGAGAGACCCAGTACTTC.

This rearrangement joins TRBV4-1 to TRBJ2-7; perhaps TRBD2 as D (5 bases). V was shortened by 1 base and J by 1 base, with 11 bases between the two germline ends. CDR1 and CDR2 from the germline V gene are MGHRA and YSYEKL. The CDR3 runs 15 residues. CDR3 protein: CASSQVGSGSYEQYF. The CDR3 DNA is TGCGCCAGCAGCCAAGTGGGCAGCGGTTCCTACGAGCAGTACTTC.

This clonotype was seen once. The rearrangement links TRBV20-1 to TRBJ1-1; possible D gene TRBD1, 6 bases. This CDR3 is built from 13 residues. From germline, CDR1 is DFQATT and CDR2 SNEGSKA (reference sequence). Deletions cut 3 bases from V and 6 bases from J, with 14 bases between. The CDR3 DNA follows: TGCAGTGCTAGCGGGGGGCTGGGGTCTGAAGCTTTCTTT. This codes for CSASGGLGSEAFF.

This chain joins TRBV4-1 and TRBJ2-7; D not resolved. In germline, CDR1 is MGHRA, CDR2 YSYEKL. CDR3 length: 13 residues. Trimming stripped 1 base from V and 2 bases from J, with 6 bases between. The CDR3 sequence is CASSQVEAYEQYF. The CDR3 DNA follows: TGCGCCAGCAGCCAAGTAGAAGCCTACGAGCAGTACTTC.

V and J are TRBV5-1 and TRBJ2-1; D may correspond to TRBD1 or TRBD2 (5 bases each). The V and J ends lost 4 bases and 8 bases respectively, with 19 bases between them. CDR3 length: 15 residues. The germline CDR1 and CDR2 sequences are SGHRS and YFSETQ. CDR3 in amino acids: CASSTKPGPTYEQFF. The DNA of the CDR3 is TGCGCCAGCAGCACTAAGCCGGGACCAACGTATGAGCAGTTCTTC.

The rearrangement uses TRBV27 and TRBJ1-4, with 11 bases fitting TRBD1. Germline V lookup: CDR1 MNHEY, CDR2 SMNVEV (reference sequence). The CDR3 sequence is 14 residues long. V was clipped by 7 bases and J by 7 bases; unmatched bases: 5. CDR3 in amino acids: CASTRTGGVEKLFF. DNA for the CDR3: TGTGCCAGCACCCGGACAGGGGGCGTTGAAAAACTGTTTTTT.

CDR3 nucleotides: TGTGCCAGCAGCCCCCCACCGGGACTAGCGGGAGACCCTTACTCCTACGAGCAGTACTTC. It codes for CASSPPPGLAGDPYSYEQYF. This sequence joins TRBV11-1 and TRBJ2-7; TRBD2 agrees at 14 bases. The CDR3 runs to 20 residues. The trim removed 5 bases at V and 0 bases at J, leaving 15 bases unmatched. Per germline, CDR1 SGHAT and CDR2 FQDESV (reference sequence).

The chain links TRBV5-4 to TRBJ1-2; no definite D call. This CDR3 region has 15 residues. V dropped 2 bases and J dropped 7 bases, with 18 bases sitting between them. The germline V gene has CDR1 SGHNT and CDR2 YYREEE (reference sequence). The CDR3 spells CASSFNSVTPSGYTF. The CDR3 DNA reads as TGTGCCAGCAGCTTTAACAGCGTGACTCCCAGTGGCTACACCTTC. The entire variable domain, with the rest obtained from reference TRBV5-4 and TRBJ1-2, is as follows: ETGVTQSPTHLIKTRGQQVTLRCSSQSGHNTVSWYQQALGQGPQFIFQYYREEENGRGNFPPRFSGLQFPNYSSELNVNALELDDSALYLCASSFNSVTPSGYTFGSGTRLTVV.

This clonotype was seen a single time. The germline gene is not matched at one end of the junction; a read error may be the cause. The chain is built from TRBV27 and TRBJ2-1; TRBD2 is a possible D gene (6 bases). Germline V gives CDR1 MNHEY, CDR2 SMNVEV (reference sequence). The CDR3 spans 12 residues. The CDR3 protein is CASSPDGEAAVF. The CDR3, as DNA: TGTGCCAGCAGCCCAGACGGGGAGGCCGCGGTCTTC.

The chain employs TRBV4-1 and TRBJ2-2; a weak D match, TRBD2 (5 bases). The CDR3 runs to 16 residues. CDR1 is MGHRA, CDR2 YSYEKL, per germline. The ends were cut back, 1 base at V and 0 bases at J, with 9 bases in the middle. The chain's CDR3 is CASSQVPGSNTGELFF. CDR3 coding DNA: TGCGCCAGCAGCCAAGTACCGGGGTCGAACACCGGGGAGCTGTTTTTT.

This chain uses TRBV11-2 with TRBJ1-2; 7 positions agree with TRBD1. The CDR3 covers 13 residues. From germline, CDR1 is SGHAT and CDR2 FQNNGV. V dropped 2 bases and J dropped 6; count of bases not matched to a gene: 3. The CDR3, as DNA: TGTGCCAGCAGCTTATGGCAGGGGGATGGCTACACCTTC. As protein: CASSLWQGDGYTF.

This chain connects TRBV4-1 to TRBJ2-7; D is perhaps TRBD1 (6 bases). Germline CDR1 MGHRA, CDR2 YSYEKL. V was clipped by 0 bases and J by 6 bases, with 24 bases between them. This CDR3 spans 18 amino acids. CDR3 nucleotide sequence: TGCGCCAGCAGCCAAGATCAACTACTTGGACAGCCTCTACTCGAGCAGTACTTC. Its protein is CASSQDQLLGQPLLEQYF.

The V gene is TRBV5-1, the J gene TRBJ2-7; the match to TRBD1 covers 9 bases. Per germline, CDR1 SGHRS and CDR2 YFSETQ. The CDR3 contains 15 residues. Trimming removed 0 bases from V and 9 bases from J; junction bases left unmatched: 10. The CDR3 nucleotides read TGCGCCAGCAGCTTGGATGGGACAGGGAGGAACGGGCAGTACTTC. Its protein is CASSLDGTGRNGQYF.

V is TRBV7-6 and J is TRBJ1-5, with D possibly matching TRBD1 (6 bases). The CDR3 is made up of 15 amino acids. Germline CDR1 is SGHVS and CDR2 is FNYEAQ. Trimming took off 1 base at V and 6 bases at J, with 13 bases between the two ends. The CDR3 is CASSLGSGAGQPQHF. The CDR3 nucleotides are TGTGCCAGCAGCTTAGGTTCGGGGGCGGGTCAGCCCCAGCATTTT.

This clonotype has a single count. The rearrangement uses TRBV20-1 and TRBJ2-7, with 14 bases that match TRBD2. Losses at the gene ends were 3 bases for V and 3 bases for J; bases not matched to a gene: 4. The CDR3 contains 15 residues. In germline, CDR1 is DFQATT, CDR2 SNEGSKA (reference sequence). The CDR3 is CSARGGLAGDYEQYF. CDR3 in DNA: TGCAGTGCTAGGGGGGGACTAGCGGGAGACTACGAGCAGTACTTC.

The CDR3, as DNA: TGTGCCAGCAGTATCCGGGACAGGGGGTACAATGAGCAGTTCTTC. Translating it yields CASSIRDRGYNEQFF. The J gene is TRBJ2-1, the V gene TRBV6-1; 11 bases are shared with TRBD1. The germline V gene has CDR1 MNHNS and CDR2 SASEGT. The CDR3 extends over 15 amino acids. V lost 5 bases, J lost 4 bases, and 4 bases stayed unmatched.

This chain links TRBV28 with TRBJ2-1, with 10 bases identical to TRBD2. The CDR3 consists of 16 residues. From germline, CDR1 is MDHEN and CDR2 SYDVKM. V dropped 3 bases and J dropped 5; count of bases not matched to a gene: 7. The CDR3 reads CASSFPGTSADNEQFF. Written as DNA, the CDR3 is TGTGCCAGCAGTTTCCCCGGGACTAGCGCAGACAATGAGCAGTTCTTC.

On this clonotype: Relative to the germline gene, one junction end is altered; a read error may explain this. The CDR3 protein is CASSHGYYELYF. The DNA for the CDR3 is TGTGCCAGCAGCCACGGATACTACGAGCTGTACTTC. The chain links TRBV3-1 to TRBJ2-7; no clear D gene. CDR3 size: 12 residues. Germline CDR1 is LGHDT and CDR2 is YNNKEL (reference sequence).

V and J are TRBV20-1 and TRBJ2-7; D may match TRBD1 or TRBD2 (5 bases each). V lost 6 bases and J lost 0, with 12 bases in between. This CDR3 is built from 13 residues. CDR1 is DFQATT and CDR2 is SNEGSKA in the germline V gene (reference sequence). The CDR3 coding sequence is TGCAGTGCGGGGACGCCGAGCTCCTACGAGCAGTACTTC. It encodes CSAGTPSSYEQYF.

CDR3 region: CASSQVGSGYGYTF. The DNA for the CDR3 is TGCGCCAGCAGCCAAGTTGGGTCAGGGTATGGCTACACCTTC. The chain joins TRBV4-1 to TRBJ1-2; TRBD1 might be the D (5 bases). Germline loops: CDR1 MGHRA, CDR2 YSYEKL. The CDR3 spans 14 residues. V lost 1 base and J lost 5, with 11 bases in between.

V and J are TRBV29-1 and TRBJ2-1; 8 bases fit TRBD1. CDR1 and CDR2 from the germline V gene are SQVTM and ANQGSEA. Trimming at V came to 6 bases and at J to 15 bases, leaving 10 bases not matched to a gene. The CDR3 runs 11 residues. The CDR3 region has the DNA TGCAGCGTCAGGACCGGGACAGGTCCGTTCTTC. Translating gives CSVRTGTGPFF.